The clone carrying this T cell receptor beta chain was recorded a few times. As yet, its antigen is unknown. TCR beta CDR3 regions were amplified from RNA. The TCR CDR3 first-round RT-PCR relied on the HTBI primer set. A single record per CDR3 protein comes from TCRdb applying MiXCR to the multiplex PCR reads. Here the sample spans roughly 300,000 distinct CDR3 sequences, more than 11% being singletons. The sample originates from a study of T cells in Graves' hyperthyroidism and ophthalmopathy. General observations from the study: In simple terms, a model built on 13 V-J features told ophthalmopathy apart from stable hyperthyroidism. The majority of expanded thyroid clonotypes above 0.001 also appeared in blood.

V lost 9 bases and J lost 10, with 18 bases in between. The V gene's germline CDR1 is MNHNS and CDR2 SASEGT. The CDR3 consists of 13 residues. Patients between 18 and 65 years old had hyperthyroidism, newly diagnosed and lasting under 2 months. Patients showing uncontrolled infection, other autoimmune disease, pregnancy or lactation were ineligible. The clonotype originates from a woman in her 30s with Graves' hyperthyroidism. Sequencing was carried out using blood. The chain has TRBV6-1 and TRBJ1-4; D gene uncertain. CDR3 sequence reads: CASRAGPDVKLFF. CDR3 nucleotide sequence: TGTGCCAGTCGAGCTGGGCCAGACGTAAAACTGTTTTTT.